Presented here are 16 T cell receptor beta chains from one specimen sequenced in a study of blood T cell repertoires in COVID-19 (TCRdb year 2020). To prepare the library, the immunoSEQ multiplex PCR assay was applied. TCRdb provides this immuneACCESS table in a form limited to in-frame rearrangements. Some clones are lacking; in checked studies, under half of them reflect an unresolved V gene, and why the rest are absent is not known. This sample holds 100,000 or so clones; roughly 77% were observed only once. The ten largest make up about 24% of the sample. The source material was peripheral blood. The receptors here all came from a human donor in a cohort sampled during active COVID-19.

This clone was detected a few times. This chain connects TRBV7-2 to TRBJ2-3, with 13 nucleotides matching TRBD2. Germline trimming cut 7 bases from V and 3 bases from J; bases unmatched to any gene: 7. This CDR3 region has 16 residues. Germline CDR1 SGHTA, CDR2 FQGNSA. Here the CDR3 reads CASNSLAGGGTDTQYF. The CDR3 nucleotides are TGTGCCAGCAACTCACTAGCGGGAGGGGGAACAGATACGCAGTATTTT.

V gene TRBV2 combines with J gene TRBJ2-7, with D maybe TRBD2 (5 bases). Trimming removed 6 bases at V and 11 bases at J, with 14 bases between. The germline gives CDR1 SNHLY, CDR2 FYNNEI. CDR3 size: 11 residues. The CDR3 nucleotides read TGTGCCAGCAGCGGGAATCGGGGAGAGTACTTC. The encoded protein is CASSGNRGEYF.

The V gene is TRBV30, the J gene TRBJ2-2; weak D call: TRBD2 (5 bases). The CDR3 extends over 17 amino acids. Germline V gives CDR1 GTSNPN, CDR2 SVGIG (reference sequence). Trimming left V 7 bases short and J 1 base short, with 22 bases between. As DNA, the CDR3 is TGTGCCTCCCCCCCGCATCTAAGCCGGGAGAACACCGGGGAGCTGTTTTTT. Its translation: CASPPHLSRENTGELFF.

This clone has ten or more counts. This rearrangement joins TRBV7-6 to TRBJ2-7; D is perhaps TRBD2 (5 bases). The CDR3 runs to 14 residues. The germline V gene encodes CDR1 SGHVS and CDR2 FNYEAQ. With 5 bases removed from V and 7 bases from J, the gap between germline ends came to 18 bases. CDR3 nucleotides: TGTGCCAGCAGCCCGTCCGGGGTGGGTGGGGAGCAGTACTTC. This translates into CASSPSGVGGEQYF.

The chain employs TRBV5-1 and TRBJ2-1; 10 nucleotides line up with TRBD2. The CDR3 has 15 residues. Germline V CDR1 and CDR2: SGHRS, YFSETQ. Trimming cost V 4 bases and J 6 bases; bases outside gene matches: 7. The CDR3 loop reads CASSLQREGGNEQFF. DNA of the CDR3: TGCGCCAGCAGCCTCCAGCGGGAGGGGGGCAATGAGCAGTTCTTC.

The genes are TRBV11-3 and TRBJ2-1, with TRBD1 matching 12 bases. Germline CDR1 and CDR2: SGHNT and YENEEA. The CDR3 has 16 amino acids. V lost 1 base to trimming and J lost 9 bases; unmatched junction nucleotides: 7. The CDR3 loop is CASSLASGTGGFEQFF. The CDR3 DNA reads TGTGCCAGCAGCTTAGCCTCCGGGACAGGGGGCTTTGAGCAGTTCTTC.

The V call is TRBV5-1, the J call TRBJ1-5; TRBD1 matches 8 bases. The CDR3 runs to 15 residues. CDR1 SGHRS and CDR2 YFSETQ come from the germline V gene. After removal of 7 bases from V and 2 bases from J, the junction contained 8 bases not matched to a gene. The CDR3 bases are TGCGCCAGCCTCCCAGGGACAGGCGGCAATCAGCCCCAGCATTTT. Its translation is CASLPGTGGNQPQHF.

The chain couples TRBV5-4 to TRBJ2-5; 10 bases line up with TRBD2. V lost 0 bases and J lost 5; bases outside the gene matches: 4. Germline lookup yields CDR1 SGHNT and CDR2 YYREEE (reference sequence). The CDR3 length is 15 residues. The CDR3 loop reads CASSLVAGGWETQYF. CDR3 sequence (DNA): TGTGCCAGCAGCTTGGTAGCGGGAGGTTGGGAGACCCAGTACTTC.

This rearrangement joins TRBV3-1 (or the pseudogene TRBV3-2) to TRBJ1-5; D remains ambiguous. The CDR3 loop spans 12 amino acids. V was trimmed by 5 bases and J by 7 bases, leaving 9 bases between them. In germline, CDR1 is LGHDT, CDR2 YNNKEL (reference sequence). For the CDR3, the DNA is TGTGCCAGCAGCGCGGGTGGACAGCCCCAGCATTTT. Protein product: CASSAGGQPQHF.

V and J are TRBV7-2 and TRBJ1-1, with TRBD1 identical over 8 bases. Trimming cost V 6 bases and J 3 bases; bases outside gene matches: 3. The CDR3 extends over 13 amino acids. In germline, CDR1 is SGHTA, CDR2 FQGNSA. The CDR3 loop is CASRRDRHTEAFF. The CDR3 DNA reads as TGTGCCAGCAGACGGGACAGGCACACTGAAGCTTTCTTT.

J is TRBJ2-2 and V is TRBV5-1, with no clear D. Germline values: CDR1 SGHRS, CDR2 YFSETQ. The length of the CDR3 is 14 residues. Trimming shortened V by 0 bases and J by 1 base, and 4 bases separated the two germline ends. The CDR3 here is CASSLDLNTGELFF. The DNA for the CDR3 is TGCGCCAGCAGCTTGGACTTGAACACCGGGGAGCTGTTTTTT.

This sequence joins TRBV6-2 or TRBV6-3 and TRBJ2-7, with 7 bases that match TRBD1. The germline V gene encodes CDR1 MNHEY and CDR2 SVGEGT. Germline trimming cut 0 bases from V and 7 bases from J; bases unmatched to any gene: 9. This CDR3 spans 15 amino acids. For the CDR3, the DNA is TGTGCCAGCAGTTACTCAGGGACAGAAACTCTTGAGCAGTACTTC. Translated: CASSYSGTETLEQYF.

This clone was seen once. V is TRBV7-8 and J is TRBJ2-5; 10 nucleotides line up with TRBD2. CDR1 SGHVS and CDR2 FQNEAQ come from the germline V gene. The CDR3 covers 14 residues. V shed 4 bases, J shed 3 bases, and the junction held 2 bases outside the gene matches. CDR3 in amino acids: CASSSGLAEETQYF. The CDR3 bases are TGTGCCAGCAGCTCTGGACTAGCGGAAGAGACCCAGTACTTC.

The V and J genes are TRBV29-1 and TRBJ2-5, with a tentative D call TRBD2 (6 bases). The ends were cut back, 5 bases at V and 1 base at J, with 17 bases in the middle. The V gene's germline CDR1 is SQVTM and CDR2 ANQGSEA. This CDR3 is built from 15 residues. CDR3 sequence (DNA): TGCAGCGTTCTTTCAGCGGGCGCCTTCCAAGAGACCCAGTACTTC. Translated, it gives CSVLSAGAFQETQYF.

The chain combines TRBV5-4 with TRBJ2-3, with TRBD2 matching over 11 bases. The germline gives CDR1 SGHNT, CDR2 YYREEE (reference sequence). The CDR3 runs to 14 residues. The trim removed 4 bases at V and 5 bases at J, leaving 3 bases unmatched. The CDR3 DNA sequence: TGTGCCAGCAGCCCCGGACTAGCGGGAGATACGCAGTATTTT. It codes for CASSPGLAGDTQYF.

Comments on this clone: A junction boundary mismatches the germline segment, possibly from a read error. The V and J genes are TRBV6-5 and TRBJ2-7, with TRBD2 identical over 12 bases. CDR3 length: 12 amino acids. Looked up from germline, CDR1 is MNHEY and CDR2 is SVGAGI. The DNA for the CDR3 is TGTGCCAGCAGTCCCCGGACTAGCGGGATCCAATTC. Its translation is CASSPRTSGIQF.